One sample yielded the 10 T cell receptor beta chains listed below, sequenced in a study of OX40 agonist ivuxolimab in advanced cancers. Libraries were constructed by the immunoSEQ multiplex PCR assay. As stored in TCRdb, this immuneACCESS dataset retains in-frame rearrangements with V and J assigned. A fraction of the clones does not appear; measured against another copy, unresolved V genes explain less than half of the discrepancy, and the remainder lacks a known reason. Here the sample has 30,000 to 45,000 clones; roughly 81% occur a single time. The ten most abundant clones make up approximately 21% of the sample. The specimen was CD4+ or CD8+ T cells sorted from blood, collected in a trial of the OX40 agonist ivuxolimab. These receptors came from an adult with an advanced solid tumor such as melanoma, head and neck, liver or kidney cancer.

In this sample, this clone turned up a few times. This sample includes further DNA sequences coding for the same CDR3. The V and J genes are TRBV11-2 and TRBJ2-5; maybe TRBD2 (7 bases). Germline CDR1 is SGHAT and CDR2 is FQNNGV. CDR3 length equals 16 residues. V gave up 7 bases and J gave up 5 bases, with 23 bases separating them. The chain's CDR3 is CASIDPNRGGGETQYF. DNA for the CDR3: TGTGCCAGCATCGATCCTAATAGGGGGGGCGGGGAGACCCAGTACTTC.

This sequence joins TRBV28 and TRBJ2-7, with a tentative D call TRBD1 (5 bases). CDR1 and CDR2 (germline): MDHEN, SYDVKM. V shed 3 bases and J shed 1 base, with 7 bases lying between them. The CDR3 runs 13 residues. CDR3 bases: TGTGCCAGCAGTTTGAGACAGTCCTACGAGCAGTACTTC. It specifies CASSLRQSYEQYF.

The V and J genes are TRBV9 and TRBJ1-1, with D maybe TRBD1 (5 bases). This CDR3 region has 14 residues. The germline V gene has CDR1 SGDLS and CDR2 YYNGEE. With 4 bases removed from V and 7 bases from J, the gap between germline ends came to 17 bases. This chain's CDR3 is CASSISPGYGEAFF. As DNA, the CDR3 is TGTGCCAGCAGCATCAGCCCAGGGTATGGTGAAGCTTTCTTT.

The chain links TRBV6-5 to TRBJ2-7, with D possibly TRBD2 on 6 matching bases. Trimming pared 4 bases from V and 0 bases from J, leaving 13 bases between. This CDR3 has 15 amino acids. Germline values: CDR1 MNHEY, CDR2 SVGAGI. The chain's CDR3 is CASSWGLRSSYEQYF. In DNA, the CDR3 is TGTGCCAGCAGTTGGGGACTGAGGAGCTCCTACGAGCAGTACTTC.

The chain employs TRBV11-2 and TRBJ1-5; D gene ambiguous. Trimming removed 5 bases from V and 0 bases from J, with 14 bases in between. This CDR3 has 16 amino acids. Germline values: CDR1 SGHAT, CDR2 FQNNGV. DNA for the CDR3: TGTGCCAGCAGCCCCGACGATTTCTATAGCAATCAGCCCCAGCATTTT. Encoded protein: CASSPDDFYSNQPQHF.

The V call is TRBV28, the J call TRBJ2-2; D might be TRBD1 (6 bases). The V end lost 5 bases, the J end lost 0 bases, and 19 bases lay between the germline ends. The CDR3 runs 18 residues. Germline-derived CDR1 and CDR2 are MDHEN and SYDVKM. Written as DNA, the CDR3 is TGTGCCAGCAGTGAAACTCTTAACCGGGACACGAACACCGGGGAGCTGTTTTTT. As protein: CASSETLNRDTNTGELFF.

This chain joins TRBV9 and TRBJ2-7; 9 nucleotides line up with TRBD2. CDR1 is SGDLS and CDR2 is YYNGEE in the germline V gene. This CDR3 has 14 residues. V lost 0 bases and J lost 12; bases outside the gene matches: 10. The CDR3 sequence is CASSVAGLAGRPYF. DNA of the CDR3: TGTGCCAGCAGCGTAGCCGGGCTAGCGGGACGGCCGTACTTC.

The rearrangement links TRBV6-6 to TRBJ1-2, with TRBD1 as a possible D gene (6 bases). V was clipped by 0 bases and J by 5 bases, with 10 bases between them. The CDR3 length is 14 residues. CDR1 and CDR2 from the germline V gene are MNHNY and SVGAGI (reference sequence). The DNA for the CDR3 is TGTGCCAGCAGTTACTCTGAAAGGGGGTATGGCTACACCTTC. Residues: CASSYSERGYGYTF.

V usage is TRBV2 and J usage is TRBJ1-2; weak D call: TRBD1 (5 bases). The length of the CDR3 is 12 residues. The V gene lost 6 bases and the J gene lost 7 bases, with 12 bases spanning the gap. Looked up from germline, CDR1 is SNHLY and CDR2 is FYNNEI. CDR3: CASRTQGGGYTF. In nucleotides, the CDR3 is TGTGCCAGCAGGACCCAGGGAGGTGGCTACACCTTC.

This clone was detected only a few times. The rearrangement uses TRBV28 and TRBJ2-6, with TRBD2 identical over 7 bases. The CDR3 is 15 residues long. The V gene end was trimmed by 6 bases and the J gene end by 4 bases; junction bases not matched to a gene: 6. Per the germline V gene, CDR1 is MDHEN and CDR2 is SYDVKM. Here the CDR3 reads CASSPNGRGANVLTF. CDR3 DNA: TGTGCCAGCAGCCCAAACGGGAGGGGGGCCAACGTCCTGACTTTC.